What follows describes a single T cell receptor (beta chain). Trimming took 4 bases from V and 3 from J; bases not matched to a gene: 12. This CDR3 is 17 amino acids long. The germline gives CDR1 SNHLY, CDR2 FYNNEI. It was with 60 Vbeta and 13 Jbeta primers that the PCR ran. The table came from immunoSEQ multiplex PCR; TCRdb's copy has only in-frame clones and leaves some out. This sample contains about 100,000 clones. This sample stems from a study of cytomegalovirus exposure and HLA in healthy donors. This receptor was identified in a girl between 10 and 17 years old in good health and CMV-seropositive. The V and J genes are TRBV2 and TRBJ1-5; 7 nucleotides align to TRBD1. Sequenced material: PBMCs. As DNA, the CDR3 is TGTGCCAGCAGTGGCGCTCGCCGGGACAGATCCAATCAGCCCCAGCATTTT. Protein product: CASSGARRDRSNQPQHF.